The 13 T cell receptor beta chains below come from one sample, sequenced in a study of T cell repertoires in cytomegalovirus infection. TCRdb redid the calling of the reads with MiXCR, one entry per CDR3 protein. The repertoire holds over 100,000 distinct CDR3 sequences, around 28% seen once, with 80% to 90% in the top ten. No antigens are known for them. The specimen comprised CD8+ T cells from cultured PBMCs, sampled from culture after CMV antigen stimulation. Every receptor here comes from a human donor in good health (CMV status not recorded). Some clones in this sample may be carry-over from other donors' samples.

The gene calls are TRBV29-1 and TRBJ2-1, with 10 bases aligning to TRBD2. The germline CDR1 and CDR2 sequences are SQVTM and ANQGSEA. This CDR3 spans 19 amino acids. V was pared by 3 bases and J by 4 bases, with 18 bases of the junction left unmatched. This chain's CDR3 is CSVDKVVVSGGSKYNEQFF. CDR3 in DNA: TGCAGCGTTGATAAGGTGGTGGTTAGCGGGGGGTCTAAGTACAATGAGCAGTTCTTC.

This clonotype was observed a few times. The chain employs TRBV4-1 and TRBJ2-3; 11 bases are a match to TRBD1. V was pared by 1 base and J by 0 bases, with 9 bases of the junction left unmatched. This CDR3 has 19 residues. Germline CDR1 reads MGHRA; CDR2 reads YSYEKL. The CDR3 spells CASSQVGTGGGGSTDTQYF. Here the CDR3 DNA reads TGCGCCAGCAGCCAAGTTGGGACAGGGGGAGGGGGTAGCACAGATACGCAGTATTTT.

This clonotype has just a few counts. V usage is TRBV7-8 and J usage is TRBJ2-7, with a tentative D call TRBD1 (6 bases). Trimming stripped 5 bases from V and 3 bases from J, with 17 bases between. CDR1 is SGHVS and CDR2 is FQNEAQ in the germline V gene. This CDR3 spans 15 amino acids. DNA of the CDR3: TGTGCCAGCAGCGTGTCGGACAGTAACCTCTACGAGCAGTACTTC. Protein product: CASSVSDSNLYEQYF.

The V call is TRBV28, the J call TRBJ2-3, with TRBD2 identical over 10 bases. CDR1 is MDHEN, CDR2 SYDVKM, per germline. The CDR3 loop spans 16 amino acids. The trim removed 6 bases at V and 5 bases at J, leaving 11 bases unmatched. CDR3 DNA: TGTGCCAGCAGCCCAACAGCGGGGGGGCCTGGAGATACGCAGTATTTT. It codes for CASSPTAGGPGDTQYF.

As for this clonotype: One end of the junction is discordant with germline, which a read error may explain. This rearrangement joins TRBV12-3 or TRBV12-4 to TRBJ2-1; no firm D call. The CDR3 runs 13 residues. CDR3 bases: TGTGCCAGCAGTTTGGGCGGCTACGATGAGCAGTTCTTC. It yields the protein CASSLGGYDEQFF.

The rearrangement uses TRBV3-1 and TRBJ1-5, with D possibly TRBD1 on 6 matching bases. V lost 1 base and J lost 7, with 17 bases in between. Germline loops: CDR1 LGHDT, CDR2 YNNKEL (reference sequence). CDR3 length: 16 amino acids. CDR3 protein: CASSQVYSAGDQPQHF. CDR3 bases: TGTGCCAGCAGCCAAGTTTATTCGGCAGGGGACCAGCCCCAGCATTTT.

Ten or more counts support this clonotype. The V gene is TRBV4-1, the J gene TRBJ2-7; TRBD1 is a possible D gene (9 bases). This CDR3 is 15 amino acids long. Trimming cost V 5 bases and J 3 bases, with 17 bases left between them. Germline assignment: CDR1 MGHRA and CDR2 YSYEKL. CDR3 nucleotide sequence: TGCGCCAGCAGCTATAGCGGGACAGGGTACTACGAGCAGTACTTC. Translation gives CASSYSGTGYYEQYF.

This clonotype appeared a few times. The chain recombines TRBV19 with TRBJ2-1; no firm D call. The V end was cut by 1 base, the J end by 7 bases, with 11 bases between. CDR1 and CDR2 from the germline V gene are LNHDA and SQIVND (reference sequence). The CDR3 loop spans 14 amino acids. CDR3 sequence: CASSIAQAMNEQFF. In nucleotides, the CDR3 is TGTGCCAGTAGTATAGCCCAAGCTATGAATGAGCAGTTCTTC.

This clonotype was counted between two and nine times. The chain has TRBV7-9 and TRBJ2-7; 7 bases agree with TRBD1. In germline, CDR1 is SEHNR, CDR2 FQNEAQ (reference sequence). CDR3 length equals 15 residues. The ends lost 5 bases at V and 0 bases at J; junction bases unmatched: 7. The CDR3 DNA reads as TGTGCCAGCAGCCCCCCGGACAGGTCCTCCTACGAGCAGTACTTC. Translation: CASSPPDRSSYEQYF.

This clonotype appeared many times. The J gene is TRBJ2-7, the V gene TRBV7-2, with D tentatively TRBD1 (6 bases). V gave up 0 bases and J gave up 3 bases, with 9 bases separating them. Germline CDR1 and CDR2: SGHTA and FQGNSA. The CDR3 is 14 residues long. The CDR3: CASSLAGAGYEQYF. The CDR3 DNA reads as TGTGCCAGCAGCTTAGCGGGGGCTGGCTACGAGCAGTACTTC.

The CDR3 reads CASSYWQGAREETQYF. The CDR3 nucleotides read TGTGCCAGCAGTTATTGGCAGGGAGCGAGGGAAGAGACCCAGTACTTC. The chain is built from TRBV6-1 and TRBJ2-5, with D perhaps being TRBD1 or TRBD2 (5 bases each). CDR1 and CDR2 from the germline V gene are MNHNS and SASEGT. The CDR3 runs 16 residues. The ends were cut back, 5 bases at V and 3 bases at J, with 19 bases in the middle.

The rearrangement uses TRBV7-9 and TRBJ1-2; TRBD1 agrees at 7 bases. CDR1 and CDR2 (germline): SEHNR, FQNEAQ (reference sequence). The ends lost 4 bases at V and 0 bases at J; junction bases unmatched: 8. The CDR3 runs to 16 residues. The CDR3 coding sequence is TGTGCCAGCAGCTACCTTCCGGACAGGTCTAACTATGGCTACACCTTC. This translates into CASSYLPDRSNYGYTF. Supplemented by reference TRBV7-9 and TRBJ1-2, the full variable domain reads DTGVSQNPRHKITKRGQNVTFRCDPISEHNRLYWYRQTLGQGPEFLTYFQNEAQLEKSRLLSDRFSAERPKGSFSTLEIQRTEQGDSAMYLCASSYLPDRSNYGYTFGSGTRLTVV.

The rearrangement uses TRBV2 and TRBJ1-1, with a tentative D call TRBD1 (6 bases). V lost 10 bases to trimming and J lost 0 bases, with 15 bases between them. Germline CDR1 reads SNHLY; CDR2 reads FYNNEI. The CDR3 has 14 residues. The CDR3 sequence is CATQTGSVNTEAFF. The CDR3 coding sequence is TGTGCCACGCAAACAGGGTCAGTGAACACTGAAGCTTTCTTT. Complete variable domain (other parts from reference TRBV2 and TRBJ1-1): EPEVTQTPSHQVTQMGQEVILRCVPISNHLYFYWYRQILGQKVEFLVSFYNNEISEKSEIFDDQFSVERPDGSNFTLKIRSTKLEDSAMYFCATQTGSVNTEAFFGQGTRLTVV.